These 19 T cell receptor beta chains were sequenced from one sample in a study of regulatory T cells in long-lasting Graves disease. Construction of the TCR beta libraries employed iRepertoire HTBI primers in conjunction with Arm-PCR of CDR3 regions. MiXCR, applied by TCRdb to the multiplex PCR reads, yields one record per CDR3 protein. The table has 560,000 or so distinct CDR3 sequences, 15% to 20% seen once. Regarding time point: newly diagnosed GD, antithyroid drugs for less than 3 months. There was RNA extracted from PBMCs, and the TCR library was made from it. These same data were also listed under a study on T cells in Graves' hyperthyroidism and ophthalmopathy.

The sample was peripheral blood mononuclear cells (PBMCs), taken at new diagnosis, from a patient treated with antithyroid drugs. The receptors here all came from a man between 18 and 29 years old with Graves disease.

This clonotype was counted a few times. This CDR3 is CASSPRALSDTQYF. The CDR3 coding sequence is TGTGCCAGCAGCCCCCGAGCCCTCTCAGATACGCAGTATTTT. The chain has TRBV9 and TRBJ2-3, with D unresolved. V was clipped by 4 bases and J by 4 bases, with 13 bases between them. Looked up from germline, CDR1 is SGDLS and CDR2 is YYNGEE. CDR3 size: 14 residues.

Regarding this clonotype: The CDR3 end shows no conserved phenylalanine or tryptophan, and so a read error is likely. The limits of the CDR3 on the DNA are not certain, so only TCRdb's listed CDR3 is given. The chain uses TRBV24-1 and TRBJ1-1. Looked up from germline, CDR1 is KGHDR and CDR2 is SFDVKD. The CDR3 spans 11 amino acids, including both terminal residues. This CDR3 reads CATSRTSLMRL.

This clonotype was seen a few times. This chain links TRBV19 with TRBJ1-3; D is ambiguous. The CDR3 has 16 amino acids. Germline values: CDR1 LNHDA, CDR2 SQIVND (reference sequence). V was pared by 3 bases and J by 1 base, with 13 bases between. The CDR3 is CASSIGPWASGNTIYF. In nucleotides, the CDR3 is TGTGCCAGTAGTATCGGACCCTGGGCTTCTGGAAACACCATATATTTT.

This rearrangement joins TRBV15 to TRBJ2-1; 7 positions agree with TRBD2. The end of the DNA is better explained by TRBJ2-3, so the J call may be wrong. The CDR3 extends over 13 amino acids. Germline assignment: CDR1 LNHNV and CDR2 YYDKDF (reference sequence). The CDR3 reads CATSIETGGTQYF. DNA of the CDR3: TGTGCCACCAGCATCGAGACGGGGGGAACGCAGTATTTT.

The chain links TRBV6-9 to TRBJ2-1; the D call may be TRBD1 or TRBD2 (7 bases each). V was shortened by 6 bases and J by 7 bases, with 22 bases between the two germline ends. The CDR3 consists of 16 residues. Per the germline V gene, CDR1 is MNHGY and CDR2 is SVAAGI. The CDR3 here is CASRIGRGRDPNEQFF. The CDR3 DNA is TGTGCCAGCAGAATAGGGAGGGGGCGGGACCCAAATGAGCAGTTCTTC.

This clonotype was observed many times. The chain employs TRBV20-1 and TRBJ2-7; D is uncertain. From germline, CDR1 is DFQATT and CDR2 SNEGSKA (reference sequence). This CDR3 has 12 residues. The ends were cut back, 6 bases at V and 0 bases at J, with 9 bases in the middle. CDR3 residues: CSASTDSYEQYF. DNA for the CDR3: TGCAGTGCGAGTACTGACTCCTACGAGCAGTACTTC.

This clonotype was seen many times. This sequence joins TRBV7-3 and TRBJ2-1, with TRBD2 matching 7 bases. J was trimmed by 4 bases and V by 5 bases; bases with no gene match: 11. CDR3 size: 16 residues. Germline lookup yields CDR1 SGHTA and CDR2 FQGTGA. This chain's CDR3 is CASSRRAGTTYNEQFF. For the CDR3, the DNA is TGTGCCAGCAGCAGACGCGCCGGGACTACGTACAATGAGCAGTTCTTC.

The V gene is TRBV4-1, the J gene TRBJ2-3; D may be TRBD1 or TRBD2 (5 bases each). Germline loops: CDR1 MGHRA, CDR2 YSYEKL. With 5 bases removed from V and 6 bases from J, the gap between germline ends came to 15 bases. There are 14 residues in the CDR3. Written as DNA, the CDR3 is TGCGCCAGCAGCTTACGGACGGGGCGTGATACGCAGTATTTT. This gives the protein CASSLRTGRDTQYF.

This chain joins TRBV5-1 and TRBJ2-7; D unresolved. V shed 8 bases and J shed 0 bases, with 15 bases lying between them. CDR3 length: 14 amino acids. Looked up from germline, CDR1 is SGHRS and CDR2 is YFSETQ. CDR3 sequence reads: CASNPSGLSYEQYF. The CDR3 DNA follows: TGCGCCAGTAACCCTTCGGGCCTCTCCTACGAGCAGTACTTC.

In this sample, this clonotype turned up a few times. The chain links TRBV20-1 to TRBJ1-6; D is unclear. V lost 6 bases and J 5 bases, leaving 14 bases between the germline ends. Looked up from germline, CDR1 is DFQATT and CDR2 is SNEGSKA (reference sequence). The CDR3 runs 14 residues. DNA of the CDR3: TGCAGTGCCACAAAGTGGACGGATAATTCACCCCTCCACTTT. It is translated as CSATKWTDNSPLHF.

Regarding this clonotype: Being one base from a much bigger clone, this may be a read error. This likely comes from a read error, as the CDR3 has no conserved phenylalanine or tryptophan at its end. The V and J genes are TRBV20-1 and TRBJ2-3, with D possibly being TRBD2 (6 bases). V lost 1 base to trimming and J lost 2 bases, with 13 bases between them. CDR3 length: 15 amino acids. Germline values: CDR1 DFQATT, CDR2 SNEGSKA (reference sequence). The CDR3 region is CSARATSPSTDTQYV. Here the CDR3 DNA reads TGCAGTGCTAGAGCCACTAGCCCCTCCACAGATACGCAGTATGTT.

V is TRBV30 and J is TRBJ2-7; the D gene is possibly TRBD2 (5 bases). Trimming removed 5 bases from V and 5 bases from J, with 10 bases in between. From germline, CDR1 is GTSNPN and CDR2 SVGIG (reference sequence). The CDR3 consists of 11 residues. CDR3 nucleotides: TGTGCCTGGGGCCAGGAGGACGAGCAGTACTTC. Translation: CAWGQEDEQYF.

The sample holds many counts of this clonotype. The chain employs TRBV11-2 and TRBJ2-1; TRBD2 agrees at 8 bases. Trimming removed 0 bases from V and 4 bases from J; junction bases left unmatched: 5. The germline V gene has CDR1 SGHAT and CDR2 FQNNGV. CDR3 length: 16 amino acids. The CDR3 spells CASSLDSGRFYNEQFF. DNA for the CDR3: TGTGCCAGCAGCTTAGACAGCGGGAGATTTTACAATGAGCAGTTCTTC.

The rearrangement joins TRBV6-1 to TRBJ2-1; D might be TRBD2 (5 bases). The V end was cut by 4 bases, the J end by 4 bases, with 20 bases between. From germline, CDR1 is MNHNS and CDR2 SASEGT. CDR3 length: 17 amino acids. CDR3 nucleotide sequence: TGTGCCAGCAGTGGAGCGTCGTGGACTTTACTTTACAATGAGCAGTTCTTC. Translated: CASSGASWTLLYNEQFF.

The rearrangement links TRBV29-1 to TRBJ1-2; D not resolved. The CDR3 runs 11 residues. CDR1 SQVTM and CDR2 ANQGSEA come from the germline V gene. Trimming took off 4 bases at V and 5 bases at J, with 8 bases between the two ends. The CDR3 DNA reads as TGCAGCGTTGTTCGGGAATATGGCTACACCTTC. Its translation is CSVVREYGYTF.

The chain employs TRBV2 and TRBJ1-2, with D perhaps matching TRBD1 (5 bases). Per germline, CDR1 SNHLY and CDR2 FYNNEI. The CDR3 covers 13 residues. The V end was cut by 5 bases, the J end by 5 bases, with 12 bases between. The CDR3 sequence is CASSLPGAYGYTF. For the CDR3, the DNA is TGTGCCAGCAGTCTCCCCGGGGCTTATGGCTACACCTTC.

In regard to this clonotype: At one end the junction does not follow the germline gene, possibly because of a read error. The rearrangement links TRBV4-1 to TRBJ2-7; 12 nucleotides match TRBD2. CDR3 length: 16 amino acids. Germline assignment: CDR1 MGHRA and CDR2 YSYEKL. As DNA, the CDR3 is TGCGCCAGCAGCCGAGAGACTAGCGGGAGTTTGTACGAGCGGTACTTC. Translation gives CASSRETSGSLYERYF.

CDR3 sequence reads: CSVMRGTSGNTIYF. The CDR3 nucleotides read TGCAGCGTTATGCGGGGAACCTCTGGAAACACCATATATTTT. The genes are TRBV29-1 and TRBJ1-3; the D is unclear. The CDR3 contains 14 residues. CDR1 is SQVTM, CDR2 ANQGSEA, per germline. V dropped 5 bases and J dropped 0 bases, with 11 bases sitting between them.

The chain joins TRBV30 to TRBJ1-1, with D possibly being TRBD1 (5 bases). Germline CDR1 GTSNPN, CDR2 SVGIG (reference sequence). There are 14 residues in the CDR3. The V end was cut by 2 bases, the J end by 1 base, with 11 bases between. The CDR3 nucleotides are TGTGCCTGGAGTCCGGGACCGTGGAACACTGAAGCTTTCTTT. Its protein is CAWSPGPWNTEAFF.